This passage covers 20 T cell receptor beta chains from one sample sequenced in a study of response to subunit inactivated influenza vaccine. From the RT-PCR reads, TCRdb called clonotypes with MiXCR, one entry per CDR3 protein. The repertoire includes hundreds of thousands of distinct CDR3 sequences, 15% to 18% of them detected once, and about 9.9% sits in the top ten. Sequencing used PBMCs from blood, obtained less than 13 days after vaccination. The receptors were gathered from a man in his forties or fifties who received an inactivated influenza vaccine.

This clonotype was seen only a few times. This rearrangement joins TRBV10-2 to TRBJ1-6; D is uncertain. CDR1 WSHSY and CDR2 SAAADI come from the germline V gene. The CDR3 sequence is 14 residues long. The V end lost 3 bases, the J end lost 3 bases, and 6 bases lay between the germline ends. The CDR3 loop is CASSDRSYNSPLHF. The CDR3 DNA follows: TGCGCCAGCAGTGACAGGAGCTATAATTCACCCCTCCACTTT.

The V call is TRBV7-9, the J call TRBJ2-7, with TRBD1 matching 7 bases. Germline values: CDR1 SEHNR, CDR2 FQNEAQ (reference sequence). The CDR3 is 13 amino acids. Unmatched junction bases numbered 6, after V lost 3 bases and J lost 7 bases. The CDR3 DNA is TGTGCCAGCAGCTTGCACAGGGGCCCAGAGCAGTACTTC. Translation gives CASSLHRGPEQYF.

The chain has TRBV5-1 and TRBJ2-6, with D perhaps matching TRBD1 (6 bases). Germline assignment: CDR1 SGHRS and CDR2 YFSETQ. The CDR3 sequence is 17 residues long. The V gene lost 4 bases and the J gene lost 1 base, with 15 bases spanning the gap. The CDR3 DNA is TGCGCCAGCAGCCACCGGGACACTTCATCTGGGGCCAACGTCCTGACTTTC. It yields the protein CASSHRDTSSGANVLTF.

This clonotype was recorded a few times. The chain carries TRBV12-3 or TRBV12-4 and TRBJ2-2; TRBD1 agrees at 9 bases. J gave up 5 bases and V 9 bases, and 4 bases lay outside the gene matches. This CDR3 comprises 13 residues. The CDR3 DNA reads as TGTGCCAGTAGACAGGGGGGGACCGGGGAGCTGTTTTTT. This translates into CASRQGGTGELFF.

Only a few counts were recorded for this clonotype. V is TRBV20-1 and J is TRBJ2-7; D is possibly TRBD2 (6 bases). V was clipped by 8 bases and J by 4 bases, with 15 bases between them. Germline lookup yields CDR1 DFQATT and CDR2 SNEGSKA (reference sequence). The CDR3 has 12 amino acids. The CDR3 DNA is TGCAGTTCGGGACTCCTGAATTACGAGCAGTACTTC. This translates into CSSGLLNYEQYF.

The chain links TRBV7-2 to TRBJ2-3; D uncertain. The CDR3 has 14 amino acids. With 2 bases removed from V and 7 bases from J, the gap between germline ends came to 13 bases. Germline V lookup: CDR1 SGHTA, CDR2 FQGNSA. The CDR3 loop reads CASSLSRGQNTQYF. CDR3 nucleotides: TGTGCCAGCAGCTTAAGCCGCGGCCAGAATACGCAGTATTTT. The full variable domain, rest sourced from reference TRBV7-2 and TRBJ2-3, is GAGVSQSPSNKVTEKGKDVELRCDPISGHTALYWYRQSLGQGLEFLIYFQGNSAPDKSGLPSDRFSAERTGGSVSTLTIQRTQQEDSAVYLCASSLSRGQNTQYFGPGTRLTVL.

This clonotype appeared a few times. The J gene is TRBJ2-3, the V gene TRBV5-1; TRBD2 matches at 11 bases. Germline V lookup: CDR1 SGHRS, CDR2 YFSETQ. The CDR3 covers 17 residues. Unmatched junction bases numbered 12, after V lost 4 bases and J lost 5 bases. CDR3 sequence reads: CASSPGDSGRARDTQYF. The CDR3, as DNA: TGCGCCAGCAGCCCAGGGGATAGCGGGAGGGCCAGAGATACGCAGTATTTT.

The genes are TRBV24-1 and TRBJ2-1; weak D call: TRBD1 (6 bases). This CDR3 has 15 residues. The V end was cut by 3 bases, the J end by 2 bases, with 10 bases between. Germline CDR1 reads KGHDR; CDR2 reads SFDVKD. The CDR3 coding sequence is TGTGCCACCAGTGATAACAGGGCCCCCTACAATGAGCAGTTCTTC. It yields the protein CATSDNRAPYNEQFF.

The chain couples TRBV20-1 to TRBJ2-1, with D maybe TRBD2 (6 bases). The V end lost 3 bases, the J end lost 6 bases, and 9 bases lay between the germline ends. This CDR3 contains 12 residues. Looked up from germline, CDR1 is DFQATT and CDR2 is SNEGSKA (reference sequence). In DNA form, the CDR3 reads TGCAGTGCTAGTCCCGGGGGCAATGAGCAGTTCTTC. This encodes CSASPGGNEQFF.

This clonotype was seen only a few times. The J gene is TRBJ1-2, the V gene TRBV4-1; D is unresolved. V gave up 0 bases and J gave up 4 bases, with 9 bases separating them. The CDR3 is made up of 14 amino acids. Germline values: CDR1 MGHRA, CDR2 YSYEKL. DNA of the CDR3: TGCGCCAGCAGCCAAGAGGTTCACGTCTATGGCTACACCTTC. This sequence encodes CASSQEVHVYGYTF.

This chain uses TRBV29-1 with TRBJ1-2, with 7 positions matching TRBD1. J gave up 7 bases and V 5 bases, and 10 bases lay outside the gene matches. Germline loops: CDR1 SQVTM, CDR2 ANQGSEA. The CDR3 has 13 residues. In DNA form, the CDR3 reads TGCAGCGTTTCGACAGGGTCGAGTTCTGGCTACACCTTC. It encodes CSVSTGSSSGYTF.

This clonotype appeared many times. The chain combines TRBV7-2 with TRBJ1-2; no clear D gene. The CDR3 runs 14 residues. V dropped 5 bases and J dropped 7 bases, with 17 bases sitting between them. CDR1 and CDR2 (germline): SGHTA, FQGNSA. For the CDR3, the DNA is TGTGCCAGCAGCCCCAACGGCTTTCGGAGTGGCTACACCTTC. Protein: CASSPNGFRSGYTF. Complete variable domain (other parts from reference TRBV7-2 and TRBJ1-2): GAGVSQSPSNKVTEKGKDVELRCDPISGHTALYWYRQSLGQGLEFLIYFQGNSAPDKSGLPSDRFSAERTGGSVSTLTIQRTQQEDSAVYLCASSPNGFRSGYTFGSGTRLTVV.

The chain recombines TRBV6-1 with TRBJ2-3; 13 bases are shared with TRBD2. Trimming cost V 6 bases and J 8 bases; bases outside gene matches: 8. Germline-derived CDR1 and CDR2 are MNHNS and SASEGT. The length of the CDR3 is 15 residues. CDR3: CASRPLAGGQGTQYF. CDR3 bases: TGTGCCAGCAGGCCACTAGCGGGGGGGCAAGGTACGCAGTATTTT.

The chain links TRBV24-1 to TRBJ2-2; D may be TRBD2 (5 bases). The CDR3 is 16 residues long. From germline, CDR1 is KGHDR and CDR2 SFDVKD. V dropped 1 base and J dropped 4 bases, with 12 bases sitting between them. Here the CDR3 reads CATSDFVRAGTGELFF. CDR3 coding DNA: TGTGCCACCAGTGATTTCGTGCGGGCGGGCACCGGGGAGCTGTTTTTT.

This clonotype was counted between two and nine times. The rearrangement joins TRBV20-1 to TRBJ2-1; 9 positions agree with TRBD1. The V and J ends lost 5 bases and 5 bases, in that order; junction bases with no gene match: 7. Germline V gives CDR1 DFQATT, CDR2 SNEGSKA (reference sequence). The CDR3 runs 14 residues. Here the CDR3 DNA reads TGCAGTGCTCACGACAGGGGGTGGAACAATGAGCAGTTCTTC. This translates into CSAHDRGWNNEQFF.

CDR3 amino acids: CASSLVGGRAAGELFF. DNA for the CDR3: TGTGCCAGCAGCTTAGTAGGCGGGAGGGCCGCCGGGGAGCTGTTTTTT. This rearrangement joins TRBV7-8 to TRBJ2-2, with 9 bases lining up with TRBD2. Trimming took 1 base from V and 6 from J; bases not matched to a gene: 6. CDR1 and CDR2 from the germline V gene are SGHVS and FQNEAQ. This CDR3 region has 16 residues.

This clonotype came up a few times. V is TRBV11-2 and J is TRBJ1-1; unclear D gene. The germline V gene encodes CDR1 SGHAT and CDR2 FQNNGV. The V end lost 0 bases, the J end lost 5 bases, and 7 bases lay between the germline ends. This CDR3 has 13 amino acids. The CDR3 sequence: CASSLEKRTEAFF. CDR3 DNA sequence: TGTGCCAGCAGCTTAGAAAAAAGAACTGAAGCTTTCTTT.

This clonotype appeared once. The chain employs TRBV7-8 and TRBJ2-5, with 11 bases matching TRBD2. The CDR3 extends over 16 amino acids. Germline V gives CDR1 SGHVS, CDR2 FQNEAQ. Trimming took 3 bases from V and 4 from J; bases not matched to a gene: 7. Written as DNA, the CDR3 is TGTGCCAGCAGCTTGACAGTAGGACTAGCGGGAGAGACCCAGTACTTC. It is translated as CASSLTVGLAGETQYF.

The rearrangement uses TRBV6-4 and TRBJ1-6, with TRBD1 identical over 8 bases. After removal of 5 bases from V and 10 bases from J, the junction contained 4 bases not matched to a gene. This CDR3 comprises 13 residues. Germline CDR1 reads MRHNA; CDR2 reads SNTAGT. The chain's CDR3 is CASSRTGISPLHF. The CDR3 bases are TGTGCCAGCAGTCGGACAGGGATATCACCCCTCCACTTT.

The CDR3 DNA reads as TGTGCCAGTAGTAAGGGACAGTTTCCACGCAATACGCAGTATTTT. Its protein product is CASSKGQFPRNTQYF. The V and J genes are TRBV19 and TRBJ2-3; 7 positions agree with TRBD1. Germline CDR1 is LNHDA and CDR2 is SQIVND (reference sequence). The CDR3 runs to 15 residues. V shed 4 bases, J shed 7 bases, and the junction held 11 bases outside the gene matches.